The 30 T cell receptor beta chains below come from one sample, sequenced in a study. In TCRdb, the 5' RACE reads were re-called with MiXCR into one record per CDR3 protein. Of under 60,000 distinct CDR3 sequences detected, 25% to 30% appear once; the ten largest clones hold approximately 2%. The material sequenced was naive CD4+ T cells sorted from blood. Subset reported: naive CD4+ T cells, CD4+CD45RA+CD25-. The origin of the receptors is a female donor with breast cancer.

This clonotype was seen more than once but under ten times. This chain connects TRBV3-1 to TRBJ1-1; D call uncertain. The CDR3 consists of 16 residues. With 0 bases removed from V and 2 bases from J, the gap between germline ends came to 13 bases. Looked up from germline, CDR1 is LGHDT and CDR2 is YNNKEL (reference sequence). The CDR3 sequence is CASSQDLRNTNTEAFF. As DNA, the CDR3 is TGTGCCAGCAGCCAAGATCTCCGGAACACCAACACTGAAGCTTTCTTT.

This clonotype was observed a single time. The chain uses TRBV5-4 and TRBJ2-4; 7 bases are a match to TRBD1. J lost 2 bases, V lost 0 bases, and 2 bases had no gene match. Germline V gives CDR1 SGHNT, CDR2 YYREEE (reference sequence). The CDR3 sequence is 15 residues long. The CDR3 spells CASSLVGQPKNIQYF. DNA of the CDR3: TGTGCCAGCAGCTTGGTGGGACAGCCCAAAAACATTCAGTACTTC.

The genes are TRBV24-1 and TRBJ2-2, with D tentatively TRBD1 (6 bases). Deletions cut 4 bases from V and 4 bases from J, with 18 bases between. CDR3 length: 17 amino acids. CDR1 is KGHDR, CDR2 SFDVKD, per germline. In nucleotides, the CDR3 is TGTGCCACCAGTGACCTACCGACAGGCCCAACCACCGGGGAGCTGTTTTTT. It codes for CATSDLPTGPTTGELFF.

As to this clonotype: A much larger clone differs from this one at a single base, so this may be a read error. The genes are TRBV28 and TRBJ1-6; TRBD1 might be the D (5 bases). Germline V gene data show CDR1 as MDHEN and CDR2 as SYDVKM. CDR3 length: 19 residues. CDR3 bases: TGTGCCAGCAGCCTTACTCGAGACAGTAGCAATTTCGGAAATTCACCCCTCCGCTTT. Protein product: CASSLTRDSSNFGNSPLRF.

The CDR3 loop is CASSSWGDTNTEAFF. As DNA, the CDR3 is TGCGCCAGCAGCTCCTGGGGGGACACGAACACTGAAGCTTTCTTT. The chain uses TRBV5-1 and TRBJ1-1, with a weak D call TRBD1 (6 bases). CDR1 SGHRS and CDR2 YFSETQ come from the germline V gene. The V gene lost 3 bases and the J gene lost 1 base, with 13 bases spanning the gap. This CDR3 region has 15 residues.

The CDR3 DNA reads TGTGCCAGCAGCTCAGATCCAGTCTCGGCGTCCCGCGTCGATGAGCAGTTCTTC. Its translation is CASSSDPVSASRVDEQFF. V is TRBV7-9 and J is TRBJ2-1, with D unresolved. The length of the CDR3 is 18 residues. V was pared by 4 bases and J by 8 bases, with 27 bases between. The germline gives CDR1 SEHNR, CDR2 FQNEAQ (reference sequence).

In nucleotides, the CDR3 is TGTGCCACCACACCCGGACGGGGGAACTATGGCTACACCTTC. Translating gives CATTPGRGNYGYTF. The chain has TRBV15 and TRBJ1-2, with a possible D match to TRBD1 (5 bases). The V end lost 7 bases, the J end lost 2 bases, and 14 bases lay between the germline ends. The CDR3 runs to 14 residues. CDR1 is LNHNV and CDR2 is YYDKDF in the germline V gene (reference sequence).

The sample holds many counts of this clonotype. V gene TRBV7-9 combines with J gene TRBJ2-7; TRBD2 matches 8 bases. CDR1 SEHNR and CDR2 FQNEAQ come from the germline V gene (reference sequence). V lost 5 bases, J lost 2 bases, and 8 bases stayed unmatched. The CDR3 is 15 residues long. This CDR3 is CASSPGGGGTYEQYF. The CDR3 coding sequence is TGTGCCAGCAGCCCGGGCGGCGGGGGGACCTACGAGCAGTACTTC. The variable domain in full, with the rest retrieved from reference TRBV7-9 and TRBJ2-7, is DTGVSQNPRHKITKRGQNVTFRCDPISEHNRLYWYRQTLGQGPEFLTYFQNEAQLEKSRLLSDRFSAERPKGSFSTLEIQRTEQGDSAMYLCASSPGGGGTYEQYFGPGTRLTVT.

This clonotype was seen ten or more times. The rearrangement joins TRBV6-2 or TRBV6-3 to TRBJ2-7; D gene uncertain. Germline V gives CDR1 MNHEY, CDR2 SVGEGT. The germline V and J ends were trimmed by 5 bases and 3 bases, with 11 bases remaining between them. CDR3 length equals 13 residues. As DNA, the CDR3 is TGTGCCAGCAGTCTCGGACGGAGCTACGAGCAGTACTTC. Its protein product is CASSLGRSYEQYF.

On this clonotype: The germline gene is not matched at one end of the junction; a read error may be the cause. The V and J genes are TRBV12-3 or TRBV12-4 and TRBJ1-5, with 9 nucleotides matching TRBD1. The CDR3 is 15 amino acids. DNA for the CDR3: TGTGCCGGCAGTCGAGGGACAGGGAACAATCAGCCCCAGCATTTT. Protein: CAGSRGTGNNQPQHF.

The sample holds a few counts of this clonotype. The CDR3 region has the DNA TGTGCCAGCAGCTTTGCTGTACAGGGGGATGCAAGCAATCAGCCCCAGCATTTT. Amino acids: CASSFAVQGDASNQPQHF. This sequence joins TRBV12-1 and TRBJ1-5; TRBD1 is taken as the D call from the table, unchecked against the DNA. TRBV12-1 is shown as a pseudogene. There are 18 residues in the CDR3.

A single count supports this clonotype. The CDR3 loop reads CASSFRQGSGYTF. CDR3 nucleotide sequence: TGTGCCAGCAGTTTTCGGCAGGGGAGCGGCTACACCTTC. The chain recombines TRBV12-3 or TRBV12-4 with TRBJ1-2; D is perhaps TRBD1 (6 bases). The V gene lost 3 bases and the J gene lost 8 bases, with 13 bases spanning the gap. The CDR3 spans 13 residues.

This clonotype was seen a handful of times. The chain employs TRBV7-9 and TRBJ2-4; tentative D call: TRBD1 (6 bases). CDR1 is SEHNR and CDR2 is FQNEAQ in the germline V gene (reference sequence). V was clipped by 2 bases and J by 7 bases, with 9 bases between them. The CDR3 contains 13 residues. The CDR3 loop is CASSLSGDNIQYF. DNA of the CDR3: TGTGCCAGCAGCTTATCAGGGGACAACATTCAGTACTTC.

This clonotype appeared a few times. This chain links TRBV7-9 with TRBJ2-2; D is possibly TRBD2 (5 bases). V shed 5 bases and J shed 7 bases, with 17 bases lying between them. The germline V gene encodes CDR1 SEHNR and CDR2 FQNEAQ (reference sequence). The CDR3 has 15 amino acids. The CDR3 DNA is TGTGCCAGCAGCGACCACGAGGGCATCCACGGGGAGCTGTTTTTT. It translates to CASSDHEGIHGELFF.

There are a few counts of this clonotype. The chain has TRBV7-9 and TRBJ1-2; D remains unclear. The CDR3 runs 12 residues. Germline V CDR1 and CDR2: SEHNR, FQNEAQ (reference sequence). V lost 4 bases and J 8 bases, leaving 11 bases between the germline ends. CDR3 sequence (DNA): TGTGCCAGCAGCTCGGGGATGCGGGGCTACACCTTC. Its translation: CASSSGMRGYTF.

Details on this clonotype: The conserved closing phenylalanine or tryptophan is absent in this CDR3, likely reflecting a read error. The chain joins TRBV28 to TRBJ2-6, with TRBD1 identical over 7 bases. V lost 5 bases to trimming and J lost 2 bases; unmatched junction nucleotides: 6. The germline V gene has CDR1 MDHEN and CDR2 SYDVKM. The CDR3 length is 16 residues. Here the CDR3 DNA reads TGTGCCAGCAGTCTACTACAGGGGACTGGGGCCAACGTCCTGACTCTC. Protein: CASSLLQGTGANVLTL.

CDR3 sequence (DNA): TGTGCCAGCAGCGTAGCGGGGGGGGAGCTGACAGATACGCAGTATTTT. Translation gives CASSVAGGELTDTQYF. The chain links TRBV9 to TRBJ2-3; TRBD2 matches at 8 bases. The CDR3 has 16 residues. CDR1 and CDR2 from the germline V gene are SGDLS and YYNGEE. The V segment lost 0 bases and the J segment 3 bases; nucleotides outside the gene matches: 6.

This clonotype was counted a single time. This chain uses TRBV5-1 with TRBJ1-1, with TRBD1 identical over 8 bases. Germline CDR1 reads SGHRS; CDR2 reads YFSETQ. CDR3 size: 14 residues. Trimming removed 0 bases from V and 6 bases from J; junction bases left unmatched: 4. CDR3 nucleotide sequence: TGCGCCAGCAGCTTGGCCCGGACAGGGCCTGAAGCTTTCTTT. Protein product: CASSLARTGPEAFF.

This CDR3 is CASSLVSATNEKLFF. The CDR3 coding sequence is TGTGCCAGCAGCTTAGTGTCCGCAACTAATGAAAAACTGTTTTTT. This sequence joins TRBV7-8 and TRBJ1-4; D not certain. The germline CDR1 and CDR2 sequences are SGHVS and FQNEAQ. The germline V and J ends were trimmed by 1 base and 0 bases, with 6 bases remaining between them. This CDR3 region has 15 residues.

This clonotype was detected only a few times. This rearrangement joins TRBV5-1 to TRBJ2-5, with 9 nucleotides matching TRBD2. CDR1 SGHRS and CDR2 YFSETQ come from the germline V gene. Losses at the gene ends were 4 bases for V and 2 bases for J; bases not matched to a gene: 9. The CDR3 has 16 residues. The CDR3 sequence is CASSPWRGGSQETQYF. CDR3 sequence (DNA): TGCGCCAGCAGCCCCTGGCGGGGGGGGAGTCAAGAGACCCAGTACTTC.

This chain uses TRBV10-3 with TRBJ2-7, with 10 bases matching TRBD2. The CDR3 extends over 15 amino acids. Germline CDR1 and CDR2: ENHRY and SYGVKD. J lost 5 bases, V lost 0 bases, and 4 bases had no gene match. The CDR3 region is CAISESASGGNEQYF. The CDR3 coding sequence is TGTGCCATCAGTGAGTCGGCTAGCGGGGGTAACGAGCAGTACTTC.

The count of this clonotype is one. This chain links TRBV5-1 with TRBJ2-2, with unresolved D. The CDR3 loop spans 16 amino acids. Between the trimmed V and J ends, which lost 3 bases and 0 bases, there was a span of 12 bases. Germline V lookup: CDR1 SGHRS, CDR2 YFSETQ. In nucleotides, the CDR3 is TGCGCCAGCAGCTCGGCGCTAGAAGCGAACACCGGGGAGCTGTTTTTT. Residues: CASSSALEANTGELFF. Complete variable domain (other parts from reference TRBV5-1 and TRBJ2-2): KAGVTQTPRYLIKTRGQQVTLSCSPISGHRSVSWYQQTPGQGLQFLFEYFSETQRNKGNFPGRFSGRQFSNSRSEMNVSTLELGDSALYLCASSSALEANTGELFFGEGSRLTVL.

This chain connects TRBV28 to TRBJ2-3; either TRBD1 or TRBD2 may supply D (5 bases each). Per germline, CDR1 MDHEN and CDR2 SYDVKM. This CDR3 is built from 15 residues. V was clipped by 5 bases and J by 6 bases, with 18 bases between them. The CDR3 region has the DNA TGTGCCAGCAGTCCCCCGGGGACCCCTGGGGATACGCAGTATTTT. It is translated as CASSPPGTPGDTQYF.

This clonotype was observed a few times. This chain joins TRBV30 and TRBJ1-2; unclear D gene. The V and J ends lost 3 bases and 1 base respectively, with 6 bases between them. There are 12 residues in the CDR3. Germline CDR1 and CDR2: GTSNPN and SVGIG (reference sequence). CDR3 nucleotides: TGTGCCTGGAGCCAGCTTAACTATGGCTACACCTTC. Translating it yields CAWSQLNYGYTF. Variable domain in full (rest from reference TRBV30 and TRBJ1-2): SQTIHQWPATLVQPVGSPLSLECTVEGTSNPNLYWYRQAAGRGLQLLFYSVGIGQISSEVPQNLSASRPQDRQFILSSKKLLLSDSGFYLCAWSQLNYGYTFGSGTRLTVV.

This clonotype was counted between two and nine times. This sequence joins TRBV3-1 and TRBJ2-1, with D possibly matching TRBD2 (5 bases). The germline V gene encodes CDR1 LGHDT and CDR2 YNNKEL (reference sequence). Trimming shortened V by 4 bases and J by 1 base, and 14 bases separated the two germline ends. The CDR3 extends over 16 amino acids. CDR3 loop: CASSRAVGISYNEQFF. The CDR3 nucleotides read TGTGCCAGCAGCCGAGCGGTGGGTATTTCCTACAATGAGCAGTTCTTC.

This clonotype has only a few counts. J is TRBJ1-2 and V is TRBV27, with a possible D match to TRBD1 (6 bases). This CDR3 contains 15 residues. Trimming stripped 10 bases from V and 4 bases from J, with 22 bases between. Germline assignment: CDR1 MNHEY and CDR2 SMNVEV (reference sequence). The CDR3 region has the DNA TGTGCCACCCATCCGGGGGCAGGGAATGTCTATGGCTACACCTTC. As protein: CATHPGAGNVYGYTF.

The rearrangement uses TRBV30 and TRBJ1-3; possible D gene TRBD1, 6 bases. The ends were cut back, 3 bases at V and 1 base at J, with 10 bases in the middle. The germline CDR1 and CDR2 sequences are GTSNPN and SVGIG (reference sequence). CDR3 length: 14 residues. The CDR3 loop is CAWRDRSSGNTIYF. Written as DNA, the CDR3 is TGTGCCTGGAGGGACAGAAGTTCTGGAAACACCATATATTTT.

The chain links TRBV28 to TRBJ2-5, with D perhaps matching TRBD1 (5 bases). The length of the CDR3 is 15 residues. From germline, CDR1 is MDHEN and CDR2 SYDVKM. V lost 3 bases and J lost 0, with 11 bases in between. CDR3 residues: CASSFLSGNQETQYF. In DNA, the CDR3 is TGTGCCAGCAGTTTTCTGTCAGGGAACCAAGAGACCCAGTACTTC.

This clonotype was seen repeatedly, ten times or more. The rearrangement links TRBV6-5 to TRBJ2-2, with 9 positions matching TRBD2. The CDR3 consists of 17 residues. Trimming cost V 2 bases and J 5 bases; bases outside gene matches: 9. Germline loops: CDR1 MNHEY, CDR2 SVGAGI. The CDR3 loop is CASSYTSSAGGTGELFF. CDR3 bases: TGTGCCAGCAGTTACACCAGTTCCGCGGGAGGGACCGGGGAGCTGTTTTTT.

This clonotype was recorded only once. The chain has TRBV9 and TRBJ1-2; D uncertain. The CDR3 consists of 18 residues. Trimming shortened V by 0 bases and J by 6 bases, and 24 bases separated the two germline ends. The germline V gene has CDR1 SGDLS and CDR2 YYNGEE. The CDR3 sequence: CASSVGVGQAARKDGYTF. CDR3 nucleotides: TGTGCCAGCAGCGTAGGGGTAGGGCAGGCAGCCCGCAAAGATGGCTACACCTTC. Full variable domain (remainder filled in from reference TRBV9 and TRBJ1-2): DSGVTQTPKHLITATGQRVTLRCSPRSGDLSVYWYQQSLDQGLQFLIQYYNGEERAKGNILERFSAQQFPDLHSELNLSSLELGDSALYFCASSVGVGQAARKDGYTFGSGTRLTVV.